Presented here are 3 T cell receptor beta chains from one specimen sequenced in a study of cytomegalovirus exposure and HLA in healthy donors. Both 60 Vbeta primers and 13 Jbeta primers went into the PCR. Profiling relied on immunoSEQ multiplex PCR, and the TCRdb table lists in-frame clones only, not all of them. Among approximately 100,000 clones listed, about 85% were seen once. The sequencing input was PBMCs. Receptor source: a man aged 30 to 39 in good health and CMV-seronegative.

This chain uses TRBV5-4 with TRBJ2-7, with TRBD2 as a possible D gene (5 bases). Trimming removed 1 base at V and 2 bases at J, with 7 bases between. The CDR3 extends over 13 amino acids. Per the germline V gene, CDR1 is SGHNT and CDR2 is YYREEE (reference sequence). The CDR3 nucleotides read TGTGCCAGCAGCTTGTGGGAGACCTACGAGCAGTACTTC. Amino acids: CASSLWETYEQYF.

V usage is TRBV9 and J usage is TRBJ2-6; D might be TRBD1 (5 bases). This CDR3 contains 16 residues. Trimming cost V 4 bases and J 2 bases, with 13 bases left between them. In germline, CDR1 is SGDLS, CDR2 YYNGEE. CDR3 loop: CASSTAIQAGANVLTF. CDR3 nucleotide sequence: TGTGCCAGCAGCACAGCCATACAGGCTGGGGCCAACGTCCTGACTTTC.

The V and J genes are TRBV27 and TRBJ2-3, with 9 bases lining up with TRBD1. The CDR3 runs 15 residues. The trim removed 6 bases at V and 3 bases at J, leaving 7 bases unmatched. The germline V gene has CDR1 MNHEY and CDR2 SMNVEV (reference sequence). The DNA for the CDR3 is TGTGCCAGCAGCCCCCCGGGACAGGGTACAGATACGCAGTATTTT. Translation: CASSPPGQGTDTQYF.